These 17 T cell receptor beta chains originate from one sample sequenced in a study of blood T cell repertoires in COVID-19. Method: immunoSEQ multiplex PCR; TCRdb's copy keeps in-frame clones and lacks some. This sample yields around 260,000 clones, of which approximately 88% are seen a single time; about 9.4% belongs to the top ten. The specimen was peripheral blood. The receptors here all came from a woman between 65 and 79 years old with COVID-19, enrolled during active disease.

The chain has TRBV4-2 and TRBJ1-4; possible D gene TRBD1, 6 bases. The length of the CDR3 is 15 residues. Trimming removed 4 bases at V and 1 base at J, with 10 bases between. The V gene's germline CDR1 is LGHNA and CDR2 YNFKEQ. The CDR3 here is CASSPMDRTNEKLFF. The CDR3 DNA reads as TGTGCCAGCAGCCCCATGGACAGAACTAATGAAAAACTGTTTTTT.

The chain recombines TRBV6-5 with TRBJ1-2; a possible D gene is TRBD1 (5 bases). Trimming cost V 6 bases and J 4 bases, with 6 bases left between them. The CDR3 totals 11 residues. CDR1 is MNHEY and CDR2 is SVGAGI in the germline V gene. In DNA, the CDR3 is TGTGCCAGCAGAGGGGTCTATGGCTACACCTTC. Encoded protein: CASRGVYGYTF.

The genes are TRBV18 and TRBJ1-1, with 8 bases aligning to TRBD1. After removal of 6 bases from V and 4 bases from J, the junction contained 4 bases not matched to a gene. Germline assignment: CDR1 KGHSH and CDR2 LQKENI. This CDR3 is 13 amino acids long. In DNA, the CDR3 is TGTGCCAGCTCTCCGACAGGGGTCACTGAAGCTTTCTTT. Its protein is CASSPTGVTEAFF.

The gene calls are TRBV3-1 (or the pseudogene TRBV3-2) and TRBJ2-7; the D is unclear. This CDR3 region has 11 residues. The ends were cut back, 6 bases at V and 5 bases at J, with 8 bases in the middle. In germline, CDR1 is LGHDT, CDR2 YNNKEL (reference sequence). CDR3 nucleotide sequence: TGTGCCAGCAGTGCAGTTGACGAGCAGTACTTC. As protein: CASSAVDEQYF.

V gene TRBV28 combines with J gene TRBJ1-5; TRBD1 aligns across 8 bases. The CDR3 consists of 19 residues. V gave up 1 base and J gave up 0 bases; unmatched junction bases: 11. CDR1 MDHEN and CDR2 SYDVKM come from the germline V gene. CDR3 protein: CASSLFRQGPEASNQPQHF. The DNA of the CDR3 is TGTGCCAGCAGTTTATTTCGACAGGGGCCTGAAGCTAGCAATCAGCCCCAGCATTTT.

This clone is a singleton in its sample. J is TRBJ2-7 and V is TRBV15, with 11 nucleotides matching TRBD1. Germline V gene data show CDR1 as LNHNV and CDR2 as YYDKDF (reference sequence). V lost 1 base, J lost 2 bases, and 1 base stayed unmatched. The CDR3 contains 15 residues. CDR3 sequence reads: CATSRAGQGAYEQYF. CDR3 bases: TGTGCCACCAGCAGAGCGGGACAGGGGGCCTACGAGCAGTACTTC.

CDR3 region: CSASWDRGVYEQYF. The CDR3 DNA follows: TGCAGTGCTAGTTGGGACAGGGGGGTCTACGAGCAGTACTTC. The gene calls are TRBV20-1 and TRBJ2-7; 11 bases are a match to TRBD1. The CDR3 extends over 14 amino acids. Germline assignment: CDR1 DFQATT and CDR2 SNEGSKA (reference sequence). The trim removed 3 bases at V and 3 bases at J, leaving 4 bases unmatched.

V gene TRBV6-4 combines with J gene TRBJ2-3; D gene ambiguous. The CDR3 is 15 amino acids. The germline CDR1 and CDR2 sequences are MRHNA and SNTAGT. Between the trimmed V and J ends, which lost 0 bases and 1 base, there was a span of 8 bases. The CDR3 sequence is CASSDSSVGTDTQYF. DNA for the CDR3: TGTGCCAGCAGTGACTCGAGCGTCGGCACAGATACGCAGTATTTT.

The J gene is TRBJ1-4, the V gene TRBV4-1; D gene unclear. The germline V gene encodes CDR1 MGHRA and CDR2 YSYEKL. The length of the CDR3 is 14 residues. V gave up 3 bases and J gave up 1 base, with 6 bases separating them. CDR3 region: CASSQRITNEKLFF. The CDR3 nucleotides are TGCGCCAGCAGCCAGAGAATAACTAATGAAAAACTGTTTTTT.

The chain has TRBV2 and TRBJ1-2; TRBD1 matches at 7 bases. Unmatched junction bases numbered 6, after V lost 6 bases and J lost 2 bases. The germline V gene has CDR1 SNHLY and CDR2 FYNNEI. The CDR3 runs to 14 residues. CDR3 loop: CASRGDSANYGYTF. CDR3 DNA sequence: TGTGCCAGCAGGGGGGACAGCGCAAACTATGGCTACACCTTC.

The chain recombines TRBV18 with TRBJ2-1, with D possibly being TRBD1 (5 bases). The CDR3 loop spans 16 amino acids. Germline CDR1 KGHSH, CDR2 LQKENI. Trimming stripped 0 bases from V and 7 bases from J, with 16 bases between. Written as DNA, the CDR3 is TGTGCCAGCTCACCACCGAATAGCAGGGATAGGAATGAGCAGTTCTTC. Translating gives CASSPPNSRDRNEQFF.

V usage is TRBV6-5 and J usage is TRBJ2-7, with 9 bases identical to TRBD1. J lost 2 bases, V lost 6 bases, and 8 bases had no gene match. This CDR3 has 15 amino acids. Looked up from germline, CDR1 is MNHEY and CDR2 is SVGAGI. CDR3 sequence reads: CASSARTGVTYEQYF. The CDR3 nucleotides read TGTGCCAGCAGCGCCAGGACAGGGGTAACCTACGAGCAGTACTTC.

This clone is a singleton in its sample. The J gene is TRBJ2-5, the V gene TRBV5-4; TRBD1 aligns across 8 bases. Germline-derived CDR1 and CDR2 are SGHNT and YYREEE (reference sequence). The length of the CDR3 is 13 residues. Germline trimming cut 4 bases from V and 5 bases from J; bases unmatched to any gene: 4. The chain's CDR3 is CASSKGQVETQYF. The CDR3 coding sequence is TGTGCCAGCAGCAAGGGACAGGTCGAGACCCAGTACTTC.

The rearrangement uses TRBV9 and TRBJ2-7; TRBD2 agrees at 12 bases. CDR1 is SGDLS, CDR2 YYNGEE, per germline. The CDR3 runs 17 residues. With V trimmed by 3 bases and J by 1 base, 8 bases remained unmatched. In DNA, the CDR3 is TGTGCCAGCAGCGCCCTGACTAGCGGGAGTAGTTCCTACGAGCAGTACTTC. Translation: CASSALTSGSSSYEQYF.

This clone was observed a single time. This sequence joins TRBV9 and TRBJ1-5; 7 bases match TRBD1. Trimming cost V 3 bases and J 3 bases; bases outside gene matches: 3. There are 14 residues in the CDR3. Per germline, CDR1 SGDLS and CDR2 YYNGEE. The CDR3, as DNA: TGTGCCAGCAGCGACGGACAGGACAATCAGCCCCAGCATTTT. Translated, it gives CASSDGQDNQPQHF.

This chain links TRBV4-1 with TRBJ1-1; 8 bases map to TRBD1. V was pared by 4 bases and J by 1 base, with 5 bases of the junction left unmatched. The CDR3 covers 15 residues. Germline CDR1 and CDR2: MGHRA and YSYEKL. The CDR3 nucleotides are TGCGCCAGCAGCCTTCGACAGGGGCAGAACACTGAAGCTTTCTTT. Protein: CASSLRQGQNTEAFF.

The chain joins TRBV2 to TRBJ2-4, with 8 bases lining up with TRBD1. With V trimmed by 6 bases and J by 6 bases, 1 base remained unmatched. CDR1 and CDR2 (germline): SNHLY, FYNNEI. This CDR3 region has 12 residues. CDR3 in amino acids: CASSGQGNIQYF. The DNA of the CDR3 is TGTGCCAGCAGCGGACAGGGAAACATTCAGTACTTC.